This T cell receptor (beta chain) stems from a study of cytomegalovirus exposure and HLA in healthy donors. On this clone: What it recognizes is unknown.

Both 60 Vbeta primers and 13 Jbeta primers went into the PCR. Clones were sequenced by immunoSEQ multiplex PCR, and TCRdb holds only the in-frame ones, with some missing. The table lists 100,000 or so clones, 82% of them singletons. Study conclusions and caveats: Equally common other TCR beta chains were less clonally expanded than HLA-associated ones, a later analysis found. Later analysis suggested links between common viral pathogens and several top significant clusters. What a later analysis reportedly showed was that an Asian-associated ancestry cluster had fewer N-insertions than the roughly 700-donor mean. The study dropped some indistinguishable V segments, TRBV6-2 and TRBV6-3 among them.

The length of the CDR3 is 14 residues. CDR1 SGHAT and CDR2 FQNNGV come from the germline V gene. Trimming took 1 base from V and 4 from J; bases not matched to a gene: 2. The chain couples TRBV11-2 to TRBJ2-5, with TRBD2 matching 8 bases. This TCR came from a man under 40 in good health and CMV-seropositive. The sample taken for sequencing was PBMCs. In DNA form, the CDR3 reads TGTGCCAGCAGCTTAGTGGCGGGAGGAGAGACCCAGTACTTC. Protein product: CASSLVAGGETQYF.